This T cell receptor (beta chain) was obtained from a study of blood T cell repertoires in COVID-19. Study at large: T cells, B-cell-depleted T cells, or PBMCs supplied cDNA or gDNA.

Authors' processing steps: Reference gene primer amplification in the assay estimated nucleated cell counts. Assay: immunoSEQ multiplex PCR; the TCRdb copy retains only in-frame clones and omits some. V, J and clone size are taken as reported in that table, and D and trimming were inferred from the DNA itself. This sample has 200,000 to 250,000 clones, with 80% to 90% found just once. The CDR3 extends over 13 amino acids. Germline assignment: CDR1 SGHTA and CDR2 FQGTGA. The ends lost 2 bases at V and 5 bases at J; junction bases unmatched: 1. This clone has more than one count but fewer than ten. The chain couples TRBV7-3 to TRBJ1-1; 8 positions match TRBD1. This sequence originates from a woman in her late teens or twenties in a cohort exposed to, infected with or recovered from COVID-19 (not recorded which). Sample: PBMCs or T cells enriched from blood (not recorded which). The CDR3 here is CASSLRQGTEAFF. The DNA for the CDR3 is TGTGCCAGCAGCTTACGACAGGGGACTGAAGCTTTCTTT.